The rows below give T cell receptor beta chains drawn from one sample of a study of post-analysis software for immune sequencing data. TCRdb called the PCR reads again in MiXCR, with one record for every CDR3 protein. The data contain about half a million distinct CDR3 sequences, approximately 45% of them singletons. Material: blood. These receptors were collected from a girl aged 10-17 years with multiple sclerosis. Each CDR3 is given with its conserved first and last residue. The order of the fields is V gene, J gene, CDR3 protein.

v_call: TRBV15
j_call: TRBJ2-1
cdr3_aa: CATSRDRVSNEQFF

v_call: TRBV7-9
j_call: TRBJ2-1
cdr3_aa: CASSQLANEQFF

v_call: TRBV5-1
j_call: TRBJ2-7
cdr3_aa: CASSLLSGSYEQYF

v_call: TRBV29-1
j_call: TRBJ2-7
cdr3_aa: CSVEDTGQGFYEQYF

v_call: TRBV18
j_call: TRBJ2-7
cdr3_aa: CASSPHQGDRVSYEQYF

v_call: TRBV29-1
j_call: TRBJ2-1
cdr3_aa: CSVEPRRFPYNEQFF

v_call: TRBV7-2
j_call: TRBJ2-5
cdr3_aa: CASSFLGFEQYF

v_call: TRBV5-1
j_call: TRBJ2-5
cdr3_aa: CASSLASGTYQETQYF

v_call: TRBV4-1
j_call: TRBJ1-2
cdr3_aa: CASSQVRDRGRDYGYTF

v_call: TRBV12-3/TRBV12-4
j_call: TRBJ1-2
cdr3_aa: CASRKGATLEGGYTF

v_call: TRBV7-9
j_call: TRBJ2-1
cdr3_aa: CASSILSGLGDEQFF

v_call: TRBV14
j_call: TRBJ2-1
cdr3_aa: CASSQVRGSGRVSYNEQFF

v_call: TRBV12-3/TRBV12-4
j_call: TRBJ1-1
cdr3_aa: CASTGTTGAFF

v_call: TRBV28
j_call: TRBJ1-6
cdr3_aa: CASSLALTGVSSPPHF

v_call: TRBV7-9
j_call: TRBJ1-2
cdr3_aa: CASSYMGYYGYTF

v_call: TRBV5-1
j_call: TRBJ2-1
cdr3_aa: CASSLFPGSSYNEQFF

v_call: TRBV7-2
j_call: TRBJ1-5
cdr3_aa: CASSLEVQQPQHF

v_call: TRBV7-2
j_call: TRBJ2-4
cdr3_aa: CASSLRGGGGNIQYF

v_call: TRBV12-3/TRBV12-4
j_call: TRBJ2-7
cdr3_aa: CASSPWGTGGGEQYF

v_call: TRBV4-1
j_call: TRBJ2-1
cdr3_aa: CASSQVRGLAGGPRNEQFF

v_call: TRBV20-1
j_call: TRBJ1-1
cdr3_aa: CSARRGGTNTEAFF

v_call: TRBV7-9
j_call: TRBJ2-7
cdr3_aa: CASSSRTGGSYEQYF

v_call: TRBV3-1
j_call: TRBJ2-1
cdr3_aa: CASSQGSPLNEQFF

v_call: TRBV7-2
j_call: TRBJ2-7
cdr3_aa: CASSLTGQGEYEQYF

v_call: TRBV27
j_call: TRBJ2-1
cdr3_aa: CASTGGSYNEQFF

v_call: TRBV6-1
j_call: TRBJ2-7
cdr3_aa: CASGYSGTGNYEQYF

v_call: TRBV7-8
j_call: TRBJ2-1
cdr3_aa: CASSVTGDYNEQFF

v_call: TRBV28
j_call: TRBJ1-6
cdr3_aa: CASSATGHNSPLHF

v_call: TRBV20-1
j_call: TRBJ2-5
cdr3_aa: CSARATGPNNEQYF

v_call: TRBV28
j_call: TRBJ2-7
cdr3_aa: CASSPGGRGYEQYF

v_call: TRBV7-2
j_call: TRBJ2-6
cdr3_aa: CASSLSWTGSGANVLTF